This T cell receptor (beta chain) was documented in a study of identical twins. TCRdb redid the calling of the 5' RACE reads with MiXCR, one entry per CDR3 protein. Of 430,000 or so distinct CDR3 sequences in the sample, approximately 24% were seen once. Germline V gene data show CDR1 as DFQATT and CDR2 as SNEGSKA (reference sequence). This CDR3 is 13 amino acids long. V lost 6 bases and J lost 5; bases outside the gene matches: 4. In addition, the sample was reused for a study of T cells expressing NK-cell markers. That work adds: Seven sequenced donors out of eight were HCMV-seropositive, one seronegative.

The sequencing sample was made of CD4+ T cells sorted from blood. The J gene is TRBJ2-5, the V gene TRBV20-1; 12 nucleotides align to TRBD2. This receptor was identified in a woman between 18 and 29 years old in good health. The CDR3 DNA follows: TGCAGTGCGCTAGCGGGGGGGCCGGAGACCCAGTACTTC. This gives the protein CSALAGGPETQYF.